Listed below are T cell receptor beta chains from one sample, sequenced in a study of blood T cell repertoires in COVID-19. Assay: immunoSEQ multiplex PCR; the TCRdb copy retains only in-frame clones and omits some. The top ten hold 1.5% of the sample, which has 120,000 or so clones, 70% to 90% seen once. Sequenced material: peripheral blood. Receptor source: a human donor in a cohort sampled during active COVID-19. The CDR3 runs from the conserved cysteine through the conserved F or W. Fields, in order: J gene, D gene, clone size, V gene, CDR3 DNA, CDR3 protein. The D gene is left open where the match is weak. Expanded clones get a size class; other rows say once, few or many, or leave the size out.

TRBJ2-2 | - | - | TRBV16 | TGTGCCAGCAGCCAATCGTCGTTGACCGGGGAGCTGTTTTTT | CASSQSSLTGELFF
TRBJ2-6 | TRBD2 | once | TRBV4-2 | TGTGCCAGCAGCCAAACTTCTACTAGCGGGACCTTTTCTGGGGCCAACGTCCTGACTTTC | CASSQTSTSGTFSGANVLTF
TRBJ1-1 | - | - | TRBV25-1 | TGTGCCAGCACCTACCTCGGCACTGAAGCTTTCTTT | CASTYLGTEAFF
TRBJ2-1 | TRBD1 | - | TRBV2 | TGTGCCAGCAGTCCAAATCCGGGACAGGGGGCTTTCTTGGATGAGCAGTTCTTC | CASSPNPGQGAFLDEQFF
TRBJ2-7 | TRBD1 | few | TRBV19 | TGTGCCAGTACCCCGGGACAGGGGTACGAGCAGTACTTC | CASTPGQGYEQYF
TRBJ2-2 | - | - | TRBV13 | TGTGCCAGCAACCCAGGAGGGCCGAACACCGGGGAGCTGTTTTTT | CASNPGGPNTGELFF
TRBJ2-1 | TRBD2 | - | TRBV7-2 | TGTGCCAGCAGCTCGGGACTAGCGGGAGCCAATGAGCAGTTCTTC | CASSSGLAGANEQFF
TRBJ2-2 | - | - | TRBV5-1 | TGCGCCAGCAGCCCAAGACTGAAGAACACCGGGGAGCTGTTTTTT | CASSPRLKNTGELFF
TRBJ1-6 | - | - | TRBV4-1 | TGCGCCAGCAGCCAGGGGGGTACCAGCTCCTATAATTCACCCCTCCACTTT | CASSQGGTSSYNSPLHF
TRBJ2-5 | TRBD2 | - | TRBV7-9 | TGTGCCAGCCTCCCCCGAGCGGGGGATTTCGGGGAGACCCAGTACTTC | CASLPRAGDFGETQYF
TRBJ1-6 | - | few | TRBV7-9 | TGTGCCAGCAGCTTAGGCCCAAGCGGAAATTCACCCCTCCACTTT | CASSLGPSGNSPLHF
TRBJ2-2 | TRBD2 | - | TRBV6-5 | TGTGCCAGCAGCCGGGGGGGAGGGGAGCTGTTTTTT | CASSRGGGELFF
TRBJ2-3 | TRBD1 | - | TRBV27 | TGTGCCAGCAGTCTTACAGGGGGATCCACAGATACGCAGTATTTT | CASSLTGGSTDTQYF
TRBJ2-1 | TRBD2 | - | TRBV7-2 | TGTGCCAGCAGCCAGGGACTAGCGGGAGATTACTACAATGAGCAGTTCTTC | CASSQGLAGDYYNEQFF
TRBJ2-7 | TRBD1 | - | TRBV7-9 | TGTGCCAGCAGCGCAGGACAGGGAACCTACGAGCAGTACTTC | CASSAGQGTYEQYF
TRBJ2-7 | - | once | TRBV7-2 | TGTGCCAGCAGCTCGGGGTACAGGGCGTCCTACGAGCAGTACTTC | CASSSGYRASYEQYF
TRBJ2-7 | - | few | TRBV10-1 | TGCGCCAGCAGCCCGGGGGACAGATCTTACGAGCAGTACTTC | CASSPGDRSYEQYF
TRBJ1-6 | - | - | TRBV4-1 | TGCGCCAGCAGCCAAGAACCAATCACCCGGGGACTTAGACCCCTCCACTTT | CASSQEPITRGLRPLHF
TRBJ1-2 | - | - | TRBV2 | TGTGCCAGCAGTGAAGAGGGCGGGGGGAACTATGGCTACACCTTC | CASSEEGGGNYGYTF
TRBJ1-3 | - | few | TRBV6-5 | TGTGCCAGTGAGGGGCGGGGTTCTTCTGGAAACACCATATATTTT | CASEGRGSSGNTIYF
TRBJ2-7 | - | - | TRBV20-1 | TGCAGTTCCCGGGATTCCAGTGGGGAGTACTTC | CSSRDSSGEYF
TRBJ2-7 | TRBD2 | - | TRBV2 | TGTGCCAGCAGTCGGGAGGGCCTATACGAGCAGTACTTC | CASSREGLYEQYF
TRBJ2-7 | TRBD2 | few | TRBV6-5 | TGTGCCAGCACCCCGTGGGAGGGTCACCAGCAGTACTTC | CASTPWEGHQQYF
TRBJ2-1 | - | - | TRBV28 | TGTGCCAGCAGTTTACGTCGGCTGGGGGGATCGGATGAGCAGTTCTTC | CASSLRRLGGSDEQFF
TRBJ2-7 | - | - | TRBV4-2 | TGTGCCAGCAGCCGAGACGGGGGGCCATCCTCCTACGAGCAGTACTTC | CASSRDGGPSSYEQYF
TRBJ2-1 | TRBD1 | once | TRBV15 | TGTGCCACCAGCAGTCGTCCCGGGACAGGTAATGAGCAGTTCTTC | CATSSRPGTGNEQFF
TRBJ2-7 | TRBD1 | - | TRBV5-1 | TGCGCCAGCAGCCTCCTGGGACAGGGGGCTGGCGAGCAGTACTTC | CASSLLGQGAGEQYF
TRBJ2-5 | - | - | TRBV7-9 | TGTGCCAGCAGCTTAGGTTCGGGGATCGAGACCCAGTACTTC | CASSLGSGIETQYF
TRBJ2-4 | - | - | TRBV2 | TGTGCCAGCAGTGAACGGCTAGCCCAAAACATTCAGTACTTC | CASSERLAQNIQYF
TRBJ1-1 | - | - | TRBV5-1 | TGCGCCAGCAGCTTAAAGGAGGATACTGAAGCTTTCTTT | CASSLKEDTEAFF
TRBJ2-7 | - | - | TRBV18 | TGTGCCAGCTCACCAGGAGTTTCCTACGAGCAGTACTTC | CASSPGVSYEQYF
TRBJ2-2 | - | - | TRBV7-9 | TGTGCCAGCAGGTTCGACACCGGGGAGCTGTTTTTT | CASRFDTGELFF
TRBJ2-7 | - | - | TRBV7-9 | TGTGCCAGCAGCTTAGACAGCGGCTACGAGCAGTACTTC | CASSLDSGYEQYF
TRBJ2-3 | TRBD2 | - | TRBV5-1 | TGCGCCAGCAGCGCCTCCCTAGCGGGAGGGTACACAGATACGCAGTATTTT | CASSASLAGGYTDTQYF
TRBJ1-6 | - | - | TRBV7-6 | TGTGCCAGACTGGACAGTCAAAGCTCCTATAATTCACCCCTCCACTTT | CARLDSQSSYNSPLHF
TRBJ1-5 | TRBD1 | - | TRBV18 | TGTGCCAGCTCACCAGCAGGGGGAAATCAGCCCCAGCATTTT | CASSPAGGNQPQHF
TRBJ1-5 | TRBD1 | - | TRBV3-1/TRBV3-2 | TGTGCCAGCAGCCAAGATGGGACAGGGAACCAGCCCCAGCATTTT | CASSQDGTGNQPQHF
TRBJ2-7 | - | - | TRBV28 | TGTGCCAGCAGTTTGGGCAGAGCGGCCAACGAGCAGTACTTC | CASSLGRAANEQYF
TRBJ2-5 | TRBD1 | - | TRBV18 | TGTGCCAGCTCACCATCTTACAGGGGGGAGACCCAGTACTTC | CASSPSYRGETQYF
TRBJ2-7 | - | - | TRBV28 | TGTGCCAGCCACAGCTCCTACGAGCAGTACTTC | CASHSSYEQYF
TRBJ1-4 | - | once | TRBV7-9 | TGTGCCAGCAGCTTAGATGGGTACGGAGCAACTAATGAAAAACTGTTTTTT | CASSLDGYGATNEKLFF
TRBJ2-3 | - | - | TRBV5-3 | TGTGCCAGAAGCTTGAACCGGACAGGGGGCCAGCGGGAGGGCCTAGATACGCAGTATTTT | CARSLNRTGGQREGLDTQYF
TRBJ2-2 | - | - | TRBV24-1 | TGTGCCACCAGTGATTTCCGGAGGACAGTACCCACCGGGGAGCTGTTTTTT | CATSDFRRTVPTGELFF
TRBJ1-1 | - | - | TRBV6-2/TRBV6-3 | TGTGCCAGCAGTTACTCGTCAGGGGCCTTGAACACTGAAGCTTTCTTT | CASSYSSGALNTEAFF
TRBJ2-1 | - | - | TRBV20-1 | TGCAGTGCTAGTCACAGGAGCTCCTACAATGAGCAGTTCTTC | CSASHRSSYNEQFF
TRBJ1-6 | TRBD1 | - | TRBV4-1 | TGCGCCAGCAGCCTATCCCGGGACAGGGCTTCACCCCTCCACTTT | CASSLSRDRASPLHF
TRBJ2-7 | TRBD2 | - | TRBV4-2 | TGTGCCAGCAGCCAAGATCTGCGGGAGGGCGACGAGCAGTACTTC | CASSQDLREGDEQYF
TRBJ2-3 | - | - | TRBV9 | TGTGCCAGCAGCGTCACTAGTGGTACATCTAGCACAGATACGCAGTATTTT | CASSVTSGTSSTDTQYF
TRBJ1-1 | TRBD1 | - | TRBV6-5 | TGTGCCAGCAGTCTCGAGGGGGCACGGACTGAAGCTTTCTTT | CASSLEGARTEAFF
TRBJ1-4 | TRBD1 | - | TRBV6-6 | TGTGCCAACAAAAACGGGGCCGGGACAGATAATGAAAAACTGTTTTTT | CANKNGAGTDNEKLFF
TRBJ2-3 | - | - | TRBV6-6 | TGTGCCAGCAGTCCCTACCCAGACGTCTCGGAGCGGGATACGCAGTATTTT | CASSPYPDVSERDTQYF
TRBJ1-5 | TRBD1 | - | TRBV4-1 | TGCGCCAGCAGCCAGACAGGGGGAACTCAGCCCCAGCATTTT | CASSQTGGTQPQHF
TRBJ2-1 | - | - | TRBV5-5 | TGTGCCAGTGCCCTCCAGTATGAGCAGTTCTTC | CASALQYEQFF
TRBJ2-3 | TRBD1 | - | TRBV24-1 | TGTGCCACCAGTGATTCATGGACAGGGAATACAGATACGCAGTATTTT | CATSDSWTGNTDTQYF
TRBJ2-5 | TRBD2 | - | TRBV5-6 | TGTGCCAGCAGCTTGGGAAGCGGGACTAGGGAGACCCAGTACTTC | CASSLGSGTRETQYF
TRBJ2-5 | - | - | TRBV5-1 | TGCGCCAGCAGCCCCGGGACACTCCAAGAGACCCAGTACTTC | CASSPGTLQETQYF
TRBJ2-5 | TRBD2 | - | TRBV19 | TGTGCCAGTAGGCCCACTAGCGGGGGGGCGCCCCAGTACTTC | CASRPTSGGAPQYF
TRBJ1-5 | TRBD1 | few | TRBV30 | TGTGCCTGGAGCCCCGGACAGGGCGTTAGCCAGCCCCAGCATTTT | CAWSPGQGVSQPQHF
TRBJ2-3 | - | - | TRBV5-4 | TGTGCCAGCAGCTTTTCGGGTCCGTACACAGATACGCAGTATTTT | CASSFSGPYTDTQYF